The TCR beta chain described here comes from a study of T cells in Graves' hyperthyroidism and ophthalmopathy. The V end was cut by 0 bases, the J end by 4 bases, with 13 bases between. CDR1 and CDR2 (germline): LGHNA, YNFKEQ. The CDR3 consists of 16 residues. This clonotype was seen only once. No antigen is known for it. Study observations and caveats: In blood, most of the thyroid clonotypes expanded above 0.001 were also present. Model-based prediction identified ophthalmopathy a median around 6.7 months prior to its onset.

Each patient was aged 18 to 65 and had newly diagnosed hyperthyroidism of under 2 months' duration. Reasons for excluding patients were uncontrolled infection, other autoimmune disease, pregnancy or lactation. RNA transcripts served as the template for amplifying TCR beta CDR3 regions. Initially, a first-round RT-PCR of the TCR CDR3 employed the HTBI primer set. TCRdb analysed the multiplex PCR reads with MiXCR anew, one entry per CDR3 protein. The data contain 650,000 to 750,000 distinct CDR3 sequences, about 14% of them seen just once; the ten biggest clones take up around 9.6%. The sequencing input was blood. The TCR sequence derives from a woman aged 18-29 years with Graves' hyperthyroidism. The gene calls are TRBV4-2 and TRBJ1-5; the D is unclear. CDR3 DNA: TGTGCCAGCAGCCAAGAGAGAGAAGGGTTTAATCAGCCCCAGCATTTT. The encoded protein is CASSQEREGFNQPQHF.